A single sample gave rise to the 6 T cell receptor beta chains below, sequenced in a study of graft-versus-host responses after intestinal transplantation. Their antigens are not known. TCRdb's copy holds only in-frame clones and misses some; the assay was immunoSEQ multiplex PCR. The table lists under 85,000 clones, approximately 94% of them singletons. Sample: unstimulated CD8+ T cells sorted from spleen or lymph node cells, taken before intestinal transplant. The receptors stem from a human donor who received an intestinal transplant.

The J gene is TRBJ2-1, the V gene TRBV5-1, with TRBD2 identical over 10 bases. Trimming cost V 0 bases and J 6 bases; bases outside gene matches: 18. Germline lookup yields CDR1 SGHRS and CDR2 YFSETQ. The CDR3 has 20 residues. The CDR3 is CASSLGRPSGSIRVGNEQFF. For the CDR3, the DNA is TGCGCCAGCAGCTTGGGTCGGCCTAGCGGGAGTATCCGAGTGGGCAATGAGCAGTTCTTC.

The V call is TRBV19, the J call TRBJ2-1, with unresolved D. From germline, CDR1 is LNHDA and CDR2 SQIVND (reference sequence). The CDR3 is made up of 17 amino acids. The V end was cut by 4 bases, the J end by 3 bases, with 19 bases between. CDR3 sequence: CASSTSFLGWVYNEQFF. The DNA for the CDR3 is TGTGCCAGTAGTACATCTTTCCTAGGGTGGGTCTACAATGAGCAGTTCTTC.

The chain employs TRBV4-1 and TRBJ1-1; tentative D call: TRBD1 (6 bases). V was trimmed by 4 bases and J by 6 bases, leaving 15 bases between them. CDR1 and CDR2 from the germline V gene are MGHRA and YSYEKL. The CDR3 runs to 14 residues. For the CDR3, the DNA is TGCGCCAGCAGCCCCGGAGGGGGGAGGGCTGAAGCTTTCTTT. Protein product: CASSPGGGRAEAFF.

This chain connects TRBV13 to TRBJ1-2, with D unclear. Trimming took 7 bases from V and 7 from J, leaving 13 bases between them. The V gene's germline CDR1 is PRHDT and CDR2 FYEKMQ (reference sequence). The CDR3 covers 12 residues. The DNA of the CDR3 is TGTGCCAGCAACTCCCTGTGGGGTGGCTACACCTTC. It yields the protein CASNSLWGGYTF.

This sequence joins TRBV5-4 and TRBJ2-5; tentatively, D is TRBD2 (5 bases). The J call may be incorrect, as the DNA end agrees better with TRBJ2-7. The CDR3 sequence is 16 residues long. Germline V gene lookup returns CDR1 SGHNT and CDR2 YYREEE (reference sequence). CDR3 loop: CASSYTPVTSSYEQYF. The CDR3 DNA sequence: TGTGCCAGCAGCTATACCCCAGTCACTAGCTCCTACGAGCAGTACTTC.

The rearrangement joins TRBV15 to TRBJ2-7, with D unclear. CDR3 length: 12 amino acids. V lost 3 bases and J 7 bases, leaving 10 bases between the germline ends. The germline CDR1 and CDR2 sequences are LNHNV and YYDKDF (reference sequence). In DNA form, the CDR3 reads TGTGCCACCAGCAGTCTTTCGCAAGAGCAGTACTTC. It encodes CATSSLSQEQYF.